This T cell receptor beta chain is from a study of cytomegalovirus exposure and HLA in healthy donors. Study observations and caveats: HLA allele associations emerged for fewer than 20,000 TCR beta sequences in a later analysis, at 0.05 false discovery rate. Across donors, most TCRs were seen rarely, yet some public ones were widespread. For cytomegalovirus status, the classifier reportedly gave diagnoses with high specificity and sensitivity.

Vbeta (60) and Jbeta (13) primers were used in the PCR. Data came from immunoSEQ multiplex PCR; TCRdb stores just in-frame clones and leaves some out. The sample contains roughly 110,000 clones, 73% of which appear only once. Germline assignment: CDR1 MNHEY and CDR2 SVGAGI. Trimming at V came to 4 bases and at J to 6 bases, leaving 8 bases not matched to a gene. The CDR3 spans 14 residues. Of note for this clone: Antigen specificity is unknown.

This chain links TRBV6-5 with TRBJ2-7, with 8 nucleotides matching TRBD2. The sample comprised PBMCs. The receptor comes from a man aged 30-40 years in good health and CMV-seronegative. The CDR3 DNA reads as TGTGCCAGCAGTTTTAGACGGGAGGGCCTCGAGCAGTACTTC. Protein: CASSFRREGLEQYF.